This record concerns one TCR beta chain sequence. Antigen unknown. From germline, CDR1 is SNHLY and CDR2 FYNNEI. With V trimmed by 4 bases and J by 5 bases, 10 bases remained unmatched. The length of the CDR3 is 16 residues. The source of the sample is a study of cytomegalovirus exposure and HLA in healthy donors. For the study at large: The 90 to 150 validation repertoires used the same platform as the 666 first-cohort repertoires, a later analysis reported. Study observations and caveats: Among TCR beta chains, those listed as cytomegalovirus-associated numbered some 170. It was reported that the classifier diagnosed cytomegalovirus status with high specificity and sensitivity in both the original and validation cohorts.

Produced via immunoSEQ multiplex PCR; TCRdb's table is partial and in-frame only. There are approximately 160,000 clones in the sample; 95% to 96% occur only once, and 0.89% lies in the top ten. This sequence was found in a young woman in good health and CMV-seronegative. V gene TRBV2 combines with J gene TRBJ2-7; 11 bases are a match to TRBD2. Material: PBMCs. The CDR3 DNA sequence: TGTGCCAGCAGTGGTAGCGGGGGGGGCCCCGCCCACGAGCAGTACTTC. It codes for CASSGSGGGPAHEQYF.